The 18 T cell receptor beta chains listed next were all sequenced from one sample in a study of PD-L1 blockade in urothelial cancer. Assay used: immunoSEQ multiplex PCR; TCRdb lists only in-frame clones, some missing. The sample shows 40,000 to 55,000 clones, about 86% of them seen only once. Regarding time point: pretreatment peripheral blood. The material was PBMCs, obtained around atezolizumab (anti-PD-L1) treatment. These receptors all come from a man aged 55 to 70 with urothelial cancer.

The rearrangement links TRBV15 to TRBJ2-5; 10 nucleotides align to TRBD2. The CDR3 spans 20 residues. Germline assignment: CDR1 LNHNV and CDR2 YYDKDF (reference sequence). V lost 1 base, J lost 1 base, and 15 bases stayed unmatched. In DNA, the CDR3 is TGTGCCACCAGCAGAGCCAGTTTTGCCTCTAGCGGGAGAGGCCAAGAGACCCAGTACTTC. Its translation: CATSRASFASSGRGQETQYF.

This clone showed up just once. J is TRBJ2-7 and V is TRBV27, with D perhaps matching TRBD1 (6 bases). From germline, CDR1 is MNHEY and CDR2 SMNVEV (reference sequence). The CDR3 covers 13 residues. Trimming removed 6 bases at V and 4 bases at J, with 13 bases between. The CDR3 region has the DNA TGTGCCAGCAGACTTTGGGGGCAATACGAGCAGTACTTC. Translating it yields CASRLWGQYEQYF.

V and J are TRBV6-5 and TRBJ1-6; D is uncertain. There are 15 residues in the CDR3. The V end was cut by 0 bases, the J end by 5 bases, with 8 bases between. Germline V gene data show CDR1 as MNHEY and CDR2 as SVGAGI. This CDR3 reads CASSYSRQNNSPLHF. The CDR3 DNA reads TGTGCCAGCAGTTACTCCCGCCAGAATAATTCACCCCTCCACTTT.

The rearrangement joins TRBV30 to TRBJ2-5; perhaps TRBD2 as D (6 bases). The CDR3 loop spans 12 amino acids. Germline V gene sequence: CDR1 GTSNPN, CDR2 SVGIG (reference sequence). Deletions cut 4 bases from V and 2 bases from J, with 8 bases between. CDR3 bases: TGTGCCTGGACAGCGGGTCAAGAGACCCAGTACTTC. Its protein is CAWTAGQETQYF.

This clone appeared once. This chain connects TRBV2 to TRBJ1-6; 12 positions match TRBD1. Germline V gives CDR1 SNHLY, CDR2 FYNNEI. V trimming: 3 bases; J trimming: 4 bases; junction bases outside the gene matches: 10. The CDR3 is 19 amino acids. The CDR3 sequence: CASSDVGGQGAAYNSPLHF. The CDR3 nucleotides read TGTGCCAGCAGTGACGTTGGGGGACAGGGGGCCGCGTATAATTCACCCCTCCACTTT. Together with reference TRBV2 and TRBJ1-6, the CDR3 gives the full variable domain: EPEVTQTPSHQVTQMGQEVILRCVPISNHLYFYWYRQILGQKVEFLVSFYNNEISEKSEIFDDQFSVERPDGSNFTLKIRSTKLEDSAMYFCASSDVGGQGAAYNSPLHFGNGTRLTVT.

A single count supports this clone. This chain links TRBV5-6 with TRBJ2-2, with D unclear. Deletions cut 3 bases from V and 1 base from J, with 4 bases between. CDR1 and CDR2 from the germline V gene are SGHDT and YYEEEE. The CDR3 length is 13 residues. This CDR3 reads CASSSQNTGELFF. The CDR3 bases are TGTGCCAGCAGCTCACAGAACACCGGGGAGCTGTTTTTT.

This chain connects TRBV25-1 to TRBJ2-2, with 8 bases fitting TRBD1. There are 16 residues in the CDR3. The ends lost 10 bases at V and 2 bases at J; junction bases unmatched: 12. Germline values: CDR1 MGHDK, CDR2 SYGVNS. The CDR3 protein is CATGVNRGFNTGELFF. CDR3 in DNA: TGTGCCACCGGGGTAAACAGGGGGTTTAACACCGGGGAGCTGTTTTTT.

The genes are TRBV30 and TRBJ2-5; 10 bases align to TRBD2. Germline lookup yields CDR1 GTSNPN and CDR2 SVGIG (reference sequence). The ends lost 1 base at V and 2 bases at J; junction bases unmatched: 4. This CDR3 is built from 15 residues. CDR3 region: CAWSASGSFQETQYF. The CDR3, as DNA: TGTGCCTGGAGTGCTAGCGGGAGTTTTCAAGAGACCCAGTACTTC.

The chain carries TRBV2 and TRBJ2-2; TRBD2 might be the D (6 bases). This CDR3 is built from 15 residues. The V and J ends lost 0 bases and 2 bases respectively, with 7 bases between them. The germline gives CDR1 SNHLY, CDR2 FYNNEI. In nucleotides, the CDR3 is TGTGCCAGCAGTGAAGCGGGGACTAACACCGGGGAGCTGTTTTTT. Amino acid sequence: CASSEAGTNTGELFF.

This chain uses TRBV19 with TRBJ2-7; TRBD2 agrees at 9 bases. With 4 bases clipped from V and 2 bases from J, the junction kept 6 bases outside the gene matches. The germline V gene encodes CDR1 LNHDA and CDR2 SQIVND (reference sequence). The CDR3 has 15 residues. This CDR3 reads CASSRARGGAYEQYF. The CDR3, as DNA: TGTGCCAGTAGTAGGGCCCGCGGGGGGGCCTACGAGCAGTACTTC.

The V call is TRBV2, the J call TRBJ2-5; a possible D gene is TRBD2 (6 bases). The length of the CDR3 is 15 residues. The V end lost 3 bases, the J end lost 4 bases, and 15 bases lay between the germline ends. Germline V CDR1 and CDR2: SNHLY, FYNNEI. CDR3 region: CASSEGLAFRETQYF. The CDR3 bases are TGTGCCAGCAGTGAGGGGCTAGCGTTCAGAGAGACCCAGTACTTC.

The genes are TRBV27 and TRBJ2-5, with 8 positions matching TRBD2. In germline, CDR1 is MNHEY, CDR2 SMNVEV (reference sequence). CDR3 length: 15 amino acids. Losses at the gene ends were 5 bases for V and 1 base for J; bases not matched to a gene: 6. The CDR3 sequence: CASSGGTRTQETQYF. The CDR3 DNA is TGTGCCAGCAGTGGAGGGACTAGAACCCAAGAGACCCAGTACTTC.

The chain has TRBV30 and TRBJ2-1; TRBD2 might be the D (7 bases). This CDR3 comprises 12 residues. CDR1 is GTSNPN and CDR2 is SVGIG in the germline V gene (reference sequence). The CDR3 nucleotides read TGTGCTAGGTCGGGGGGCCTTAGTGAGCAGTTCTTC. This sequence encodes CARSGGLSEQFF.

The chain combines TRBV7-8 with TRBJ2-5; tentatively, D is TRBD2 (6 bases). Trimming removed 1 base from V and 7 bases from J, with 22 bases in between. Germline V gene lookup returns CDR1 SGHVS and CDR2 FQNEAQ. This CDR3 has 17 amino acids. The CDR3 nucleotides are TGTGCCAGCAGCTTAGTGCGCCCTTCGGGGGATCGGGTGACCCAGTACTTC. Translation: CASSLVRPSGDRVTQYF. Drawing the rest from reference TRBV7-8 and TRBJ2-5, the complete variable domain is GAGVSQSPRYKVAKRGQDVALRCDPISGHVSLFWYQQALGQGPEFLTYFQNEAQLDKSGLPSDRFFAERPEGSVSTLKIQRTQQEDSAVYLCASSLVRPSGDRVTQYFGPGTRLLVL.

The chain carries TRBV10-1 and TRBJ1-5; 8 nucleotides line up with TRBD1. CDR1 is WNHNN and CDR2 is SYGVQD in the germline V gene (reference sequence). J gave up 3 bases and V 9 bases, and 4 bases lay outside the gene matches. The CDR3 is 13 amino acids. In DNA form, the CDR3 reads TGCGCCAGAGACAGGGGATACAATCAGCCCCAGCATTTT. It codes for CARDRGYNQPQHF.

Only a few counts were recorded for this clone. The V and J genes are TRBV7-3 and TRBJ1-1; D not resolved. V was trimmed by 0 bases and J by 4 bases, leaving 6 bases between them. The CDR3 has 13 residues. Germline CDR1 reads SGHTA; CDR2 reads FQGTGA. The CDR3 region is CASSLTLRTEAFF. The CDR3 DNA reads TGTGCCAGCAGCTTAACCCTCCGCACTGAAGCTTTCTTT.

The rearrangement links TRBV4-1 to TRBJ1-2, with D possibly being TRBD1 (5 bases). The V end was cut by 0 bases, the J end by 1 base, with 15 bases between. The CDR3 loop spans 17 amino acids. CDR1 MGHRA and CDR2 YSYEKL come from the germline V gene. The DNA for the CDR3 is TGCGCCAGCAGCCAAGATGCGGGTGGGGGGGGTAACTATGGCTACACCTTC. Its protein is CASSQDAGGGGNYGYTF.

This clone was recorded once. The rearrangement links TRBV7-2 to TRBJ1-5, with D unclear. Germline-derived CDR1 and CDR2 are SGHTA and FQGNSA. The CDR3 loop spans 13 amino acids. V was trimmed by 2 bases and J by 4 bases, leaving 6 bases between them. The DNA for the CDR3 is TGTGCCAGCAGCTTATCAGGAAATCAGCCCCAGCATTTT. This codes for CASSLSGNQPQHF. The variable domain in full, completed from reference TRBV7-2 and TRBJ1-5, reads GAGVSQSPSNKVTEKGKDVELRCDPISGHTALYWYRQSLGQGLEFLIYFQGNSAPDKSGLPSDRFSAERTGGSVSTLTIQRTQQEDSAVYLCASSLSGNQPQHFGDGTRLSIL.